Listed below are T cell receptor beta chains from one sample, sequenced in a study of blood T cells in healthy people across ages. TCRdb fed the 5' RACE reads into MiXCR, producing one record per CDR3 protein. The repertoire includes some 880,000 distinct CDR3 sequences, about 36% of them detected once, and around 13% sits in the top ten. The specimen sequenced was blood. The receptor source for this set is a man aged 18 to 29 in good health. Both conserved end residues are part of each CDR3. A D gene is named only where the DNA matches it firmly.

d_gene	v_gene	j_gene	CDR3aa
.	TRBV5-1	TRBJ2-5	CASSNSGGRETQYF
.	TRBV7-2	TRBJ2-1	CASSLATASYNEQFF
.	TRBV7-2	TRBJ2-6	CASSFYGANVLTF
.	TRBV7-9	TRBJ1-2	CASSLDGDRWNGYTF
.	TRBV9	TRBJ1-5	CASSVEGRGNQPQHF
.	TRBV7-9	TRBJ2-5	CASSPLVETQYF
TRBD1	TRBV28	TRBJ2-7	CASSLSRRQGDSAYEQYF
.	TRBV12-3/TRBV12-4	TRBJ2-5	CASSWAPGLSPPETQYF
TRBD2	TRBV28	TRBJ2-3	CASIGLAATDTQYF
.	TRBV12-3/TRBV12-4	TRBJ1-2	CASSWAVGYGYTF
.	TRBV20-1	TRBJ2-5	CSAPGGGFYQETQYF
TRBD2	TRBV20-1	TRBJ2-3	CSARDYARGGATDTQYF
.	TRBV20-1	TRBJ1-2	CSAYDHYGYTF
.	TRBV6-2/TRBV6-3	TRBJ2-4	CASSYRGVHIQYF
.	TRBV20-1	.	CSARDSPGVEQYF
TRBD1	TRBV7-2	TRBJ1-2	CASSSTGGNGYTF
TRBD1	TRBV30	TRBJ2-2	CAWGNTGGTGELFF
.	TRBV5-5	.	CASSLLSLLGYNEQYF
.	TRBV12-3/TRBV12-4	TRBJ2-3	CASSHGTSTDTQYF
.	TRBV7-2	TRBJ2-5	CASSGRRGGQETQYF
TRBD2	TRBV7-2	TRBJ2-3	CASSLDLAGGTDTQYF
.	TRBV6-2/TRBV6-3	TRBJ2-4	CASTSKNIQYF
.	TRBV4-2	TRBJ2-3	CASSQDPIDHTSTDTQYF
.	TRBV29-1	TRBJ1-2	CSGLVGTNYGYTF
.	TRBV7-2	TRBJ1-6	CASSLSGESPLHF
TRBD1	TRBV4-1	TRBJ1-4	CAGSLIHRRGTNEKLFF
.	TRBV27	TRBJ1-2	CASIPRGVYGYTF
.	TRBV2	TRBJ1-2	CASSEVPLGYTF
.	TRBV6-6	TRBJ1-6	CASSDSAASPLHF
TRBD1	TRBV5-1	TRBJ2-1	CASSPGQPSNEQFF
.	TRBV7-2	.	CASSKGAGLGIQYF
.	TRBV5-1	TRBJ1-4	CASSLAAGLLLSATNEKLFF
TRBD2	TRBV20-1	TRBJ2-1	CSARSSGSSYNEQFF
TRBD1	TRBV10-3	TRBJ1-5	CAISDRAGGVSAQHF
TRBD2	TRBV7-2	TRBJ2-3	CASRLAGAVTDTQYF
TRBD1	TRBV7-2	TRBJ2-1	CASSLAGQGAEQFF
TRBD2	TRBV20-1	TRBJ2-3	CSAHNPGLAGSDTQYF
.	TRBV29-1	TRBJ2-3	CSVVEGGRGTDTQYF
.	TRBV27	TRBJ2-1	CASSLTGRARYNEQFF
TRBD1	TRBV10-3	TRBJ1-1	CAISDPPRQGATEAFF
TRBD1	TRBV20-1	TRBJ1-5	CSANSGTGGNQPQHF
.	TRBV20-1	TRBJ1-1	CSARPDRNTKAFF